This TCR beta chain comes out of a study of cytomegalovirus exposure and HLA in healthy donors. Primers for the PCR totalled 60 Vbeta and 13 Jbeta. Some clones are missing from TCRdb's copy, which holds only in-frame ones; the method was immunoSEQ multiplex PCR. The table records some 120,000 clones, around three quarters of them present only once. The CDR3 is made up of 14 amino acids. V gave up 2 bases and J gave up 5 bases, with 11 bases separating them. In germline, CDR1 is SGHRS, CDR2 YFSETQ. The clonotype comes from a woman younger than 35 in good health and CMV-seropositive. The chain couples TRBV5-1 to TRBJ2-1; D unclear. Input material: PBMCs. The CDR3 loop reads CASSFRLRDNEQFF. The CDR3 region has the DNA TGCGCCAGCAGCTTTAGGCTTCGGGACAATGAGCAGTTCTTC.